Listed below are T cell receptor beta chains from one sample, sequenced in a study of T cells in Graves' hyperthyroidism and ophthalmopathy. TCRdb called the multiplex PCR reads again in MiXCR, with one record for every CDR3 protein. The sample lists some 500,000 distinct CDR3 sequences; roughly a quarter were seen once. Material: blood. These receptors all stem from a woman aged 25 to 45 with Graves' ophthalmopathy. CDR3s include the opening cysteine and the closing phenylalanine or tryptophan. Fields, in order: D gene, clone size, J gene, V gene, CDR3 protein, CDR3 DNA. The D gene is left open where the match is weak. Part of the rows lack a size; the others show once, few, many or a class for expanded clones.

d_call: -
clone_size: -
j_call: TRBJ2-5
v_call: TRBV2
cdr3_aa: CARRAISRQETQYF
cdr3_nt: TGTGCCAGGAGGGCCATTTCACGGCAAGAGACCCAGTACTTC

d_call: -
clone_size: many
j_call: TRBJ2-2
v_call: TRBV28
cdr3_aa: CASSLATPGELFF
cdr3_nt: TGTGCCAGCAGTTTAGCGACGCCCGGGGAGCTGTTTTTT

d_call: -
clone_size: -
j_call: TRBJ1-2
v_call: TRBV12-5
cdr3_aa: CASGLGYGYTF
cdr3_nt: TGTGCTAGTGGTTTGGGATATGGCTACACCTTC

d_call: -
clone_size: few
j_call: TRBJ1-3
v_call: TRBV6-5
cdr3_aa: CASSHRESGNTIYF
cdr3_nt: TGTGCCAGCAGTCACAGGGAATCTGGAAACACCATATATTTT

d_call: TRBD1
clone_size: many
j_call: TRBJ1-2
v_call: TRBV27
cdr3_aa: CASRPTGGGGYTF
cdr3_nt: TGTGCCAGCAGGCCGACAGGGGGAGGAGGCTACACCTTC

d_call: TRBD1
clone_size: many
j_call: TRBJ2-5
v_call: TRBV29-1
cdr3_aa: CSVDPQGDLAQYF
cdr3_nt: TGCAGCGTTGACCCACAGGGGGATTTGGCCCAGTACTTC

d_call: -
clone_size: once
j_call: TRBJ2-6
v_call: TRBV6-1
cdr3_aa: CASSESGGPNVLTF
cdr3_nt: TGTGCCAGCAGTGAATCCGGGGGACCCAACGTCCTGACTTTC

d_call: -
clone_size: -
j_call: TRBJ1-2
v_call: TRBV29-1
cdr3_aa: CSVGGQPGYTF
cdr3_nt: TGCAGCGTTGGTGGACAGCCTGGCTACACCTTC

d_call: TRBD1
clone_size: many
j_call: TRBJ2-3
v_call: TRBV15
cdr3_aa: CATSRDDREDAQYF
cdr3_nt: TGTGCCACCAGCAGAGATGACAGGGAAGATGCGCAGTATTTT

d_call: -
clone_size: -
j_call: TRBJ1-2
v_call: TRBV6-5
cdr3_aa: CASRTDNYGYTF
cdr3_nt: TGTGCCAGCAGGACAGACAACTATGGCTACACCTTC